This T cell receptor beta chain came from a study of T cells in tumors after PD-1 blockade. Across the study: Excluded were patients with checkpoint blockade, immunosuppressants, or radiotherapy or other anti-cancer therapy within 4 weeks. Daily vismodegib 150 mg continued in a subset of anti-PD-1-treated patients. Mean per blood sample: 113,528 templates (about 21,000-270,000), approximately 37,000 unique clonotypes.

This clone appeared a single time. The antigen is not known. The germline V gene encodes CDR1 LNHDA and CDR2 SQIVND (reference sequence). The germline V and J ends were trimmed by 3 bases and 0 bases, with 6 bases remaining between them. The CDR3 is made up of 14 amino acids. Overall study findings and caveats: Peripheral recruitment is suggested, as some novel exhausted tumor clones were in pre-treatment blood.

Libraries were prepared by immunoSEQ multiplex PCR; TCRdb keeps only in-frame clonotypes and omits some of them. The table lists around 50,000 clones, roughly three quarters of them singletons. The J gene is TRBJ1-3, the V gene TRBV19; unclear D gene. This receptor was obtained from a human donor with advanced basal cell or squamous cell carcinoma (not recorded which). The sequenced sample was PBMCs, obtained before anti-PD-1 therapy. The CDR3: CASSISPSGNTIYF. CDR3 nucleotides: TGTGCCAGTAGTATCTCGCCCTCTGGAAACACCATATATTTT.